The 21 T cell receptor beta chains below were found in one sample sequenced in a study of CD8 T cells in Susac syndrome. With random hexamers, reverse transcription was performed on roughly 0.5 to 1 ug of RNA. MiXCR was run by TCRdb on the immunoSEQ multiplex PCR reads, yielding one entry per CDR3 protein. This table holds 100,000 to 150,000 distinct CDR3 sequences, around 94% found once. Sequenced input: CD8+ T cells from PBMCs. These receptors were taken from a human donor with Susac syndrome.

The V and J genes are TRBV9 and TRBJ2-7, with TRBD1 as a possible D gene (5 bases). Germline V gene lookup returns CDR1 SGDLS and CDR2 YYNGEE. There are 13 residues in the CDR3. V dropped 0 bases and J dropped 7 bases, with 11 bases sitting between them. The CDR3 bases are TGTGCCAGCAGCGTAGGAGATACAGGAGAGCAGTACTTC. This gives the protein CASSVGDTGEQYF.

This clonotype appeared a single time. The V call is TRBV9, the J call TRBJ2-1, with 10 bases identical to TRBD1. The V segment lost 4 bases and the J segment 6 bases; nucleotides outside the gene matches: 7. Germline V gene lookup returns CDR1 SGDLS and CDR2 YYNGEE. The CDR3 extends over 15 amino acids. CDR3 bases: TGTGCCAGCAGCCTCCGGACAGGGGGTGGCAATGAGCAGTTCTTC. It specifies CASSLRTGGGNEQFF.

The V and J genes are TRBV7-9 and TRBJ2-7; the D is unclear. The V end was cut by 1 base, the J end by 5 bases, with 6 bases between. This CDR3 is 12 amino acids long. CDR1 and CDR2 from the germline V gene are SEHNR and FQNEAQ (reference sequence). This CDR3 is CASSLDFDEQYF. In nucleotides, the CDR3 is TGTGCCAGCAGCTTAGATTTTGACGAGCAGTACTTC.

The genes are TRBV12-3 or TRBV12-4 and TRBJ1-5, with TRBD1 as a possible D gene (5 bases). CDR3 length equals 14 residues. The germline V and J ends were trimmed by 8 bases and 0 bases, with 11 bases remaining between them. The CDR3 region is CASEIGVSNQPQHF. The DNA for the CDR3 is TGTGCCAGCGAAATAGGGGTTAGCAATCAGCCCCAGCATTTT.

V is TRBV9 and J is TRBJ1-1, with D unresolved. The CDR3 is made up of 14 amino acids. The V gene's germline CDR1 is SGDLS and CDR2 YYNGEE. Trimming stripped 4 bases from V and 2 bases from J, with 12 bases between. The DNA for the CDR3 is TGTGCCAGCAGCCCCGAAGACGCAAACACTGAAGCTTTCTTT. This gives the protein CASSPEDANTEAFF.

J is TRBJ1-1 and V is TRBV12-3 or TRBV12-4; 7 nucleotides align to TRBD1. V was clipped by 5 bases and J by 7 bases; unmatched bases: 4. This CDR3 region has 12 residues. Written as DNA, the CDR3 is TGTGCCAGCAGTACTTACAGGGGTGAAGCTTTCTTT. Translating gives CASSTYRGEAFF.

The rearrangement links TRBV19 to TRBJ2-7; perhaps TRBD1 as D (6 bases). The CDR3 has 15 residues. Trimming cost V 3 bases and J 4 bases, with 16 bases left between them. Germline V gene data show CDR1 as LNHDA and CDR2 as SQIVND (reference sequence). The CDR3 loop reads CASSMSQGPGYEQYF. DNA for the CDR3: TGTGCCAGTAGTATGTCGCAGGGGCCGGGATACGAGCAGTACTTC.

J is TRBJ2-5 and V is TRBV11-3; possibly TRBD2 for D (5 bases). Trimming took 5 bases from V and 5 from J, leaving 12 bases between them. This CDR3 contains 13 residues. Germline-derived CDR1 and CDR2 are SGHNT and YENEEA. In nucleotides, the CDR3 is TGTGCCAGCAGCGAAGGACTGGGGGAGACCCAGTACTTC. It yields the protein CASSEGLGETQYF.

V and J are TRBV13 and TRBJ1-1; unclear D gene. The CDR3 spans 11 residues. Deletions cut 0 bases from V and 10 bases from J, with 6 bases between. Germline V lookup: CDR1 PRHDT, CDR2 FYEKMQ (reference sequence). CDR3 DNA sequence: TGTGCCAGCAGCTTAGGGGAGTCAGCTTTCTTT. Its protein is CASSLGESAFF.

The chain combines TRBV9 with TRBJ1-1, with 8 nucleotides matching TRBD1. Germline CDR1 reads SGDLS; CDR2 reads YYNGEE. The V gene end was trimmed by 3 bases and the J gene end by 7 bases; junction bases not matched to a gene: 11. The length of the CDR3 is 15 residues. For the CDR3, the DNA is TGTGCCAGCAGCGGGATCGGACAGGGAGGGTTTGAAGCTTTCTTT. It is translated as CASSGIGQGGFEAFF.

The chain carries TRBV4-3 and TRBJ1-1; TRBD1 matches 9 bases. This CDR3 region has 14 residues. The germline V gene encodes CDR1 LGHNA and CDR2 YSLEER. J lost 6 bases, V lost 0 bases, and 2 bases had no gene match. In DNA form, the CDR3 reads TGCGCCAGCAGCCAAGAGAGACAGGGGGCTGAAGCTTTCTTT. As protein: CASSQERQGAEAFF.

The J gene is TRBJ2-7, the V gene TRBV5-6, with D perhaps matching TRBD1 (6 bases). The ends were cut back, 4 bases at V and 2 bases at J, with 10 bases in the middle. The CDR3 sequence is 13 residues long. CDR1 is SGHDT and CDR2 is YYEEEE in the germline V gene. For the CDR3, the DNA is TGTGCCAGCAGCCCCGACAGGACCTACGAGCAGTACTTC. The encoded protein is CASSPDRTYEQYF. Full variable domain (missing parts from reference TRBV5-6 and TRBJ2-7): DAGVTQSPTHLIKTRGQQVTLRCSPKSGHDTVSWYQQALGQGPQFIFQYYEEEERQRGNFPDRFSGHQFPNYSSELNVNALLLGDSALYLCASSPDRTYEQYFGPGTRLTVT.

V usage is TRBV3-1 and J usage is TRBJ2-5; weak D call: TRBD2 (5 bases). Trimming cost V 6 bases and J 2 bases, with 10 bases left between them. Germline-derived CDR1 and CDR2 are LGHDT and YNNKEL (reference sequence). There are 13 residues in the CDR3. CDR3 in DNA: TGTGCCAGCAGAGAAGGAGGACAAGAGACCCAGTACTTC. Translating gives CASREGGQETQYF.

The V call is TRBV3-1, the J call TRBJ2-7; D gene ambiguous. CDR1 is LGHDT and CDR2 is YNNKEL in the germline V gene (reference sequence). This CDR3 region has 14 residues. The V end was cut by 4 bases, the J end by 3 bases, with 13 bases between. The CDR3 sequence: CASSPSANLYEQYF. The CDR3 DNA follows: TGTGCCAGCAGCCCTAGTGCCAACCTCTACGAGCAGTACTTC.

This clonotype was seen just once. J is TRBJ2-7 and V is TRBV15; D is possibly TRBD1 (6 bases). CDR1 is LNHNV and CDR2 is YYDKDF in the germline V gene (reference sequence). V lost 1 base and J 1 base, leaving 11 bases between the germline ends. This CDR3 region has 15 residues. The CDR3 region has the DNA TGTGCCACCAGCAGAGTCGAGACAGGTTCCTACGAGCAGTACTTC. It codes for CATSRVETGSYEQYF.

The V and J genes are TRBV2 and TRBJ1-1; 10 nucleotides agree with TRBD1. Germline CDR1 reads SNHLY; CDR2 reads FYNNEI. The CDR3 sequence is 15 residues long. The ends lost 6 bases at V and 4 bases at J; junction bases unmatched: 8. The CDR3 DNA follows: TGTGCCAGCAGAACCGGGACAGGGGTTGTCACTGAAGCTTTCTTT. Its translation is CASRTGTGVVTEAFF.

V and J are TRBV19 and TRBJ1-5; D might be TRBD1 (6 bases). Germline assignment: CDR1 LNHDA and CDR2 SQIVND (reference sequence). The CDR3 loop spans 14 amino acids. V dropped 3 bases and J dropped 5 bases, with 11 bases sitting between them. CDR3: CASSMVQGYQPQHF. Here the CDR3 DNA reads TGTGCCAGTAGTATGGTACAGGGTTATCAGCCCCAGCATTTT.

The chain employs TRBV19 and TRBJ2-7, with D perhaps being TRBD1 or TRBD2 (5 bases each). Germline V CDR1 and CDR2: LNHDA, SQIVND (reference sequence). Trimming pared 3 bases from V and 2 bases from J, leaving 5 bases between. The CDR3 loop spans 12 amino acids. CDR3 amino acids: CASSMGAYEQYF. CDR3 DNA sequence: TGTGCCAGTAGTATGGGGGCCTACGAGCAGTACTTC.

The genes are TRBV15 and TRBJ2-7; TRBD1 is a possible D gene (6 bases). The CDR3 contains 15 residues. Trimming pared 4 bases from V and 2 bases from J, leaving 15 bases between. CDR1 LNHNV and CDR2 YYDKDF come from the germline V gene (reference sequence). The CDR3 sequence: CATSTNHEGAYEQYF. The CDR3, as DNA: TGTGCCACCAGCACGAATCATGAGGGGGCCTACGAGCAGTACTTC.

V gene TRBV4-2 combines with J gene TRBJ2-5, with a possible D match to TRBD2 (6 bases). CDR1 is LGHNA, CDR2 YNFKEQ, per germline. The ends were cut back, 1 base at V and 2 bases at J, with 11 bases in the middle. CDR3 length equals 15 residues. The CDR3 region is CASSQAFAGQETQYF. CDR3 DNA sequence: TGTGCCAGCAGCCAAGCCTTTGCGGGACAAGAGACCCAGTACTTC.

Here the CDR3 DNA reads TGTGCCAGCAGCTTGTCGGCGGGGGGAATTTATGGCTACACCTTC. Protein product: CASSLSAGGIYGYTF. V gene TRBV7-9 combines with J gene TRBJ1-2; a weak D match, TRBD1 (5 bases). The CDR3 sequence is 15 residues long. Between the trimmed V and J ends, which lost 3 bases and 5 bases, there was a span of 16 bases. Germline CDR1 reads SEHNR; CDR2 reads FQNEAQ (reference sequence).